Below are 30 T cell receptor beta chains sequenced from a single sample in a study of blood T cell repertoires in COVID-19. Assay used: immunoSEQ multiplex PCR; TCRdb lists only in-frame clones, some missing. The sample lists about 59,000 clones, about 83% occurring once. What was sequenced was peripheral blood. These receptors were taken from a woman aged 80 or over with acute or convalescent COVID-19.

This chain links TRBV6-5 with TRBJ1-1; possibly TRBD1 for D (6 bases). The CDR3 is 13 amino acids. V shed 11 bases and J shed 5 bases, with 18 bases lying between them. CDR1 and CDR2 from the germline V gene are MNHEY and SVGAGI. The CDR3 DNA sequence: TGTGCCGGAAAACGGGCCCAGGGGACTGAAGCTTTCTTT. Its translation is CAGKRAQGTEAFF.

The V and J genes are TRBV27 and TRBJ2-1; 9 bases align to TRBD2. The V and J ends lost 5 bases and 3 bases, in that order; junction bases with no gene match: 5. The CDR3 is made up of 15 amino acids. The germline gives CDR1 MNHEY, CDR2 SMNVEV (reference sequence). The CDR3 loop reads CASSIAGEYYNEQFF. The CDR3 DNA reads as TGTGCCAGCAGTATAGCGGGGGAATACTACAATGAGCAGTTCTTC.

This clone occurred a few times. The chain has TRBV7-9 and TRBJ2-5, with no clear D. From germline, CDR1 is SEHNR and CDR2 FQNEAQ (reference sequence). V shed 0 bases and J shed 2 bases, with 4 bases lying between them. CDR3 length: 13 residues. Here the CDR3 DNA reads TGTGCCAGCAGCTTAGCGTATCAAGAGACCCAGTACTTC. It is translated as CASSLAYQETQYF.

This sequence joins TRBV11-2 and TRBJ1-2; D gene ambiguous. Germline V gene sequence: CDR1 SGHAT, CDR2 FQNNGV. The CDR3 has 11 residues. V was shortened by 3 bases and J by 7 bases, with 6 bases between the two germline ends. The CDR3 sequence is CASSFVFGYTF. In nucleotides, the CDR3 is TGTGCCAGCAGCTTCGTATTTGGCTACACCTTC.

The chain carries TRBV4-2 and TRBJ1-6; D gene unclear. The CDR3 is 15 residues long. Trimming removed 0 bases from V and 9 bases from J, with 12 bases in between. CDR1 LGHNA and CDR2 YNFKEQ come from the germline V gene. The CDR3 DNA reads as TGTGCCAGCAGCCAAGAGACGGGTTTGAGTTCACCCCTCCACTTT. Its translation is CASSQETGLSSPLHF.

The table lists this clone with a few counts. The CDR3 loop reads CASSLVQSSEQYF. The CDR3 nucleotides are TGTGCCAGCAGCCTGGTTCAAAGCTCCGAGCAGTACTTC. The chain links TRBV5-4 to TRBJ2-7; D remains unclear. Between the trimmed V and J ends, which lost 4 bases and 6 bases, there was a span of 14 bases. The CDR3 has 13 residues. Germline CDR1 is SGHNT and CDR2 is YYREEE (reference sequence).

The chain links TRBV14 to TRBJ2-1; 7 bases line up with TRBD2. Germline assignment: CDR1 SGHDN and CDR2 FVKESK. CDR3 size: 16 residues. V lost 1 base and J lost 8; bases outside the gene matches: 11. CDR3 residues: CASSQGRLGLADEQFF. The CDR3 DNA sequence: TGTGCCAGCAGCCAAGGGCGGCTGGGGCTAGCGGATGAGCAGTTCTTC.

This clone showed up just once. V and J are TRBV19 and TRBJ2-6; a possible D gene is TRBD1 (6 bases). Germline V lookup: CDR1 LNHDA, CDR2 SQIVND (reference sequence). V dropped 8 bases and J dropped 0 bases, with 11 bases sitting between them. The CDR3 sequence is 15 residues long. CDR3 bases: TGTGCCAGTGGGACACTTCGCTCTGGGGCCAACGTCCTGACTTTC. Its protein is CASGTLRSGANVLTF.

This chain links TRBV5-1 with TRBJ1-1; D is perhaps TRBD1 (6 bases). The ends were cut back, 2 bases at V and 4 bases at J, with 12 bases in the middle. This CDR3 contains 14 residues. Germline assignment: CDR1 SGHRS and CDR2 YFSETQ. The DNA for the CDR3 is TGCGCCAGCAGCTTTAGTCAGGGGAGCACTGAAGCTTTCTTT. Its protein is CASSFSQGSTEAFF.

A few counts support this clone. J is TRBJ2-3 and V is TRBV19; D is undetermined. Germline loops: CDR1 LNHDA, CDR2 SQIVND (reference sequence). The CDR3 length is 14 residues. Trimming pared 5 bases from V and 0 bases from J, leaving 9 bases between. The CDR3 nucleotides read TGTGCCAGTAGTCCGCGGTTTAGCACAGATACGCAGTATTTT. It is translated as CASSPRFSTDTQYF.

This clone was detected a few times. The chain uses TRBV24-1 and TRBJ2-7; 7 bases fit TRBD1. The junction had 8 bases not matched to a gene; V was cut back by 4 bases and J by 3 bases. The CDR3 runs 15 residues. Germline assignment: CDR1 KGHDR and CDR2 SFDVKD. The CDR3 sequence: CATSEKDRVDYEQYF. The CDR3 nucleotides read TGTGCCACCAGTGAAAAAGACAGGGTAGACTACGAGCAGTACTTC.

The CDR3 protein is CASSFGQAGTDTQYF. The CDR3 coding sequence is TGTGCCAGCAGTTTCGGACAGGCGGGCACAGATACGCAGTATTTT. The rearrangement joins TRBV6-5 to TRBJ2-3; 7 bases map to TRBD1. The CDR3 totals 15 residues. Unmatched junction bases numbered 5, after V lost 4 bases and J lost 1 base. Germline V CDR1 and CDR2: MNHEY, SVGAGI.

The chain joins TRBV7-9 to TRBJ2-1; D unclear. The CDR3 runs to 14 residues. Trimming stripped 2 bases from V and 7 bases from J, with 12 bases between. From germline, CDR1 is SEHNR and CDR2 FQNEAQ (reference sequence). CDR3 coding DNA: TGTGCCAGCAGCTTATTGCACGGTATGAATGAGCAGTTCTTC. Protein: CASSLLHGMNEQFF.

This clone was counted a few times. The chain combines TRBV7-9 with TRBJ2-5; no firm D call. Trimming removed 1 base at V and 2 bases at J, with 11 bases between. The CDR3 covers 15 residues. Per germline, CDR1 SEHNR and CDR2 FQNEAQ (reference sequence). This CDR3 is CASSLVSGRQETQYF. The CDR3 DNA is TGTGCCAGCAGCTTAGTCAGTGGTCGTCAAGAGACCCAGTACTTC.

V and J are TRBV2 and TRBJ2-7, with 8 bases matching TRBD1. V was pared by 5 bases and J by 9 bases, with 6 bases of the junction left unmatched. The CDR3 is 12 amino acids. Germline assignment: CDR1 SNHLY and CDR2 FYNNEI. The CDR3 here is CASSQGAVWQYF. Here the CDR3 DNA reads TGTGCCAGCAGTCAGGGGGCGGTGTGGCAGTACTTC.

The gene calls are TRBV6-5 and TRBJ1-1, with 9 bases fitting TRBD1. With 4 bases clipped from V and 7 bases from J, the junction kept 10 bases outside the gene matches. Per germline, CDR1 MNHEY and CDR2 SVGAGI. The CDR3 has 15 residues. In DNA, the CDR3 is TGTGCCAGCAGTTCCCACACCGGGACAGGGCTTGAAGCTTTCTTT. It codes for CASSSHTGTGLEAFF.

The genes are TRBV7-8 and TRBJ2-5; 8 bases match TRBD1. The V and J ends lost 3 bases and 5 bases, in that order; junction bases with no gene match: 11. Germline CDR1 SGHVS, CDR2 FQNEAQ. This CDR3 comprises 16 residues. CDR3 DNA: TGTGCCAGCAGCTTTCCCCAGGGGGCGAATCGGGAGACCCAGTACTTC. Translation gives CASSFPQGANRETQYF.

This rearrangement joins TRBV7-9 to TRBJ1-4; D is ambiguous. Trimming pared 5 bases from V and 8 bases from J, leaving 9 bases between. Germline CDR1 and CDR2: SEHNR and FQNEAQ (reference sequence). The CDR3 runs to 12 residues. In nucleotides, the CDR3 is TGTGCCAGCAGCCTCCCGTCGGAAAAACTGTTTTTT. Translation gives CASSLPSEKLFF.

V usage is TRBV2 and J usage is TRBJ2-7; 9 nucleotides match TRBD1. This CDR3 comprises 15 residues. The trim removed 3 bases at V and 2 bases at J, leaving 5 bases unmatched. In germline, CDR1 is SNHLY, CDR2 FYNNEI. DNA for the CDR3: TGTGCCAGCAGTGATAACAGGGGGCCGACCTACGAGCAGTACTTC. It codes for CASSDNRGPTYEQYF. Filled out from reference TRBV2 and TRBJ2-7, the complete variable domain reads EPEVTQTPSHQVTQMGQEVILRCVPISNHLYFYWYRQILGQKVEFLVSFYNNEISEKSEIFDDQFSVERPDGSNFTLKIRSTKLEDSAMYFCASSDNRGPTYEQYFGPGTRLTVT.

V usage is TRBV5-4 and J usage is TRBJ2-3; 11 bases are shared with TRBD2. Germline CDR1 and CDR2: SGHNT and YYREEE (reference sequence). V dropped 4 bases and J dropped 3; count of bases not matched to a gene: 4. The CDR3 covers 15 residues. CDR3: CASSPTSGKTDTQYF. CDR3 DNA: TGTGCCAGCAGCCCGACTAGCGGGAAAACAGATACGCAGTATTTT.

A single count supports this clone. The same CDR3 arises from other DNA sequences in this sample as well. The chain uses TRBV12-3 or TRBV12-4 and TRBJ2-7; possibly TRBD2 for D (5 bases). This CDR3 spans 12 amino acids. The germline V and J ends were trimmed by 6 bases and 4 bases, with 10 bases remaining between them. The CDR3, as DNA: TGTGCCAGCAGCCGCGGGCCGTACGAGCAGTACTTC. This codes for CASSRGPYEQYF.

The J gene is TRBJ2-1, the V gene TRBV24-1; TRBD2 matches 8 bases. Germline V gene data show CDR1 as KGHDR and CDR2 as SFDVKD. V dropped 8 bases and J dropped 9; count of bases not matched to a gene: 8. The CDR3 has 13 residues. CDR3 sequence reads: CATTSGSLGEQFF. The CDR3 DNA is TGTGCCACCACCAGCGGGAGTCTTGGTGAGCAGTTCTTC.

This rearrangement joins TRBV10-3 to TRBJ2-1; D is unresolved. CDR3 length: 11 residues. The V end lost 3 bases, the J end lost 8 bases, and 5 bases lay between the germline ends. The germline gives CDR1 ENHRY, CDR2 SYGVKD. The chain's CDR3 is CAISETDEQFF. CDR3 bases: TGTGCCATCAGTGAAACTGATGAGCAGTTCTTC.

The chain couples TRBV9 to TRBJ2-3; 8 positions match TRBD2. The CDR3 is made up of 16 amino acids. Trimming removed 4 bases from V and 3 bases from J; junction bases left unmatched: 10. Germline V lookup: CDR1 SGDLS, CDR2 YYNGEE. In DNA form, the CDR3 reads TGTGCCAGCAGCCCCGGGGGGGTGGGAATTACAGATACGCAGTATTTT. Protein: CASSPGGVGITDTQYF.

Only a few counts were recorded for this clone. This chain joins TRBV6-2 or TRBV6-3 and TRBJ1-1; D gene ambiguous. The CDR3 consists of 12 residues. The ends were cut back, 5 bases at V and 0 bases at J, with 4 bases in the middle. The germline V gene encodes CDR1 MNHEY and CDR2 SVGEGT. For the CDR3, the DNA is TGTGCCAGCAGTCCAGTGAACACTGAAGCTTTCTTT. Protein: CASSPVNTEAFF.

This chain links TRBV7-3 with TRBJ2-3, with no clear D. V lost 5 bases to trimming and J lost 5 bases, with 5 bases between them. Per germline, CDR1 SGHTA and CDR2 FQGTGA. The CDR3 extends over 11 amino acids. The CDR3 reads CASSTGDTQYF. The CDR3, as DNA: TGTGCCAGCAGCACGGGAGATACGCAGTATTTT. The full variable domain, in which reference TRBV7-3 and TRBJ2-3 provide the parts outside the CDR3, is GAGVSQTPSNKVTEKGKYVELRCDPISGHTALYWYRQSLGQGPEFLIYFQGTGAADDSGLPNDRFFAVRPEGSVSTLKIQRTERGDSAVYLCASSTGDTQYFGPGTRLTVL.

The chain has TRBV6-2 or TRBV6-3 and TRBJ2-7, with a weak D call TRBD1 (5 bases). V lost 0 bases, J lost 4 bases, and 13 bases lay in between. This CDR3 spans 15 amino acids. The germline V gene has CDR1 MNHEY and CDR2 SVGEGT. In DNA, the CDR3 is TGTGCCAGCAGTTACTCGAGACTGGGGCCATACGAGCAGTACTTC. Protein: CASSYSRLGPYEQYF.

The chain joins TRBV2 to TRBJ2-1; TRBD2 matches 10 bases. V lost 6 bases and J lost 8; bases outside the gene matches: 4. CDR1 and CDR2 from the germline V gene are SNHLY and FYNNEI. The CDR3 extends over 13 amino acids. The CDR3 reads CASRQAGGHEQFF. Written as DNA, the CDR3 is TGTGCCAGCAGGCAAGCGGGAGGGCATGAGCAGTTCTTC.

The V call is TRBV6-5, the J call TRBJ1-2; TRBD1 aligns across 7 bases. CDR3 length: 14 amino acids. J was trimmed by 5 bases and V by 8 bases; bases with no gene match: 11. Germline CDR1 is MNHEY and CDR2 is SVGAGI. CDR3 region: CASAPGQSVYGYTF. The CDR3 DNA sequence: TGTGCCAGCGCGCCGGGACAGTCTGTATATGGCTACACCTTC.

J is TRBJ2-5 and V is TRBV5-4, with D possibly being TRBD2 (6 bases). V was trimmed by 4 bases and J by 5 bases, leaving 12 bases between them. The CDR3 runs to 13 residues. Germline V gene sequence: CDR1 SGHNT, CDR2 YYREEE (reference sequence). The CDR3 coding sequence is TGTGCCAGCAGCGGCGGGGCTTGGGAGACCCAGTACTTC. It codes for CASSGGAWETQYF. The entire variable domain, with the rest obtained from reference TRBV5-4 and TRBJ2-5, is as follows: ETGVTQSPTHLIKTRGQQVTLRCSSQSGHNTVSWYQQALGQGPQFIFQYYREEENGRGNFPPRFSGLQFPNYSSELNVNALELDDSALYLCASSGGAWETQYFGPGTRLLVL.